The rows below give T cell receptor beta chains drawn from one sample of a study of beta chain features in type 1 diabetes. Sequencing was performed with immunoSEQ multiplex PCR; in TCRdb, only in-frame clones are kept and a portion is missing. The sample lists approximately 170,000 clones, around 8% occurring once. The sample taken for sequencing was central memory CD4+ T cells from blood. The receptor set was obtained from a woman in her 40s with type 1 diabetes. Each CDR3 is given with its conserved first and last residue. The D gene is left open where the match is weak. Part of the rows lack a size; the others show once, few, many or a class for expanded clones.

J: TRBJ1-2
size: -
D: -
V: TRBV19
DNA: TGTGCCAGTAGCATTCAGGACTATGGCTACACCTTC
CDR3: CASSIQDYGYTF

J: TRBJ2-1
size: many
D: TRBD2
V: TRBV5-1
DNA: TGCGCCAGCAGCCCCGGGACTAACAATGAGCAGTTCTTC
CDR3: CASSPGTNNEQFF

J: TRBJ2-6
size: -
D: TRBD2
V: TRBV30
DNA: TGTGCCTTCCGTAGTAGCGGGAACTCTGGGGCCAACGTCCTGACTTTC
CDR3: CAFRSSGNSGANVLTF

J: TRBJ2-7
size: -
D: TRBD1
V: TRBV6-1
DNA: TGTGCCAGCAGTGTTAGGACAGGGATATACGAACAGTACTTC
CDR3: CASSVRTGIYEQYF

J: TRBJ1-5
size: few
D: -
V: TRBV5-1
DNA: TGCGCCAGCAGCTTGGTCGGGGATGCCAATCAGCCCCAGCATTTT
CDR3: CASSLVGDANQPQHF

J: TRBJ2-2
size: few
D: TRBD2
V: TRBV18
DNA: TGTGCCAGCTCACCATTACCGGGGGGAGTGGATGCCGGGGAGCTGTTTTTT
CDR3: CASSPLPGGVDAGELFF

J: TRBJ1-2
size: few
D: TRBD1
V: TRBV5-1
DNA: TGCGCCAGCAGCCCAGGACAGGGGGAGTATGGCTACACCTTC
CDR3: CASSPGQGEYGYTF

J: TRBJ1-4
size: few
D: -
V: TRBV11-2
DNA: TGTGCCAGCAGCCGTAACCGGGATGAAAAACTGTTTTTT
CDR3: CASSRNRDEKLFF

J: TRBJ1-5
size: -
D: TRBD1
V: TRBV5-1
DNA: TGCGCCAGCAGCTCGGGACAGGGGGGGGGTCAGCCCCAGCATTTT
CDR3: CASSSGQGGGQPQHF

J: TRBJ2-3
size: -
D: TRBD2
V: TRBV5-4
DNA: TGTGCCAGCAGCCTGACTAGCGGCACAGATACGCAGTATTTT
CDR3: CASSLTSGTDTQYF

J: TRBJ1-5
size: -
D: -
V: TRBV18
DNA: TGTGCCAGCTCACCCGACAGAAATCAGCCCCAGCATTTT
CDR3: CASSPDRNQPQHF

J: TRBJ1-1
size: few
D: -
V: TRBV5-1
DNA: TGCGCCAGCAGCTTGGCATCGAACACTGAAGCTTTCTTT
CDR3: CASSLASNTEAFF

J: TRBJ1-1
size: few
D: -
V: TRBV6-5
DNA: TGTGCCATACGAGACGGGGGGACTGAAGCTTTCTTT
CDR3: CAIRDGGTEAFF

J: TRBJ1-1
size: -
D: -
V: TRBV29-1
DNA: TGCAGCGCCTTGGACAGCCCCATGAACACTGAAGCTTTCTTT
CDR3: CSALDSPMNTEAFF

J: TRBJ2-5
size: -
D: -
V: TRBV7-2
DNA: TGTGCCAGCAGCCCCTGGACAGAACAAGAGACCCAGTACTTC
CDR3: CASSPWTEQETQYF

J: TRBJ2-7
size: once
D: TRBD1
V: TRBV18
DNA: TGTGCCAGCTCGCCCGGGACAGGGTCCTACGAGCAGTACTTC
CDR3: CASSPGTGSYEQYF

J: TRBJ1-1
size: many
D: -
V: TRBV7-9
DNA: TGTGCCAGCACCCGGGGGTCGGCTGAAGCTTTCTTT
CDR3: CASTRGSAEAFF

J: TRBJ2-1
size: few
D: TRBD2
V: TRBV5-1
DNA: TGCGCCAGCAGCCCCGGGACTAGCGGGAGCAATGAGCAGTTCTTC
CDR3: CASSPGTSGSNEQFF

J: TRBJ2-5
size: -
D: TRBD1
V: TRBV10-3
DNA: TGTGCCATCAGTTTAACAGGGGGCCTCGGAGAGACCCAGTACTTC
CDR3: CAISLTGGLGETQYF

J: TRBJ2-2
size: -
D: -
V: TRBV5-4
DNA: TGTGCCAGCAGCTCTCGACAGGCCGCGAACACCGGGGAGCTGTTTTTT
CDR3: CASSSRQAANTGELFF

J: TRBJ1-2
size: few
D: TRBD1
V: TRBV25-1
DNA: TGTGCCAGCAGTCCCCCGGCAGGGGGCCGCTATGGCTACACCTTC
CDR3: CASSPPAGGRYGYTF

J: TRBJ2-5
size: -
D: TRBD1
V: TRBV10-3
DNA: TGTGCCATCACTGCGGACAGGGCAGAGACCCAGTACTTC
CDR3: CAITADRAETQYF

J: TRBJ2-6
size: few
D: TRBD2
V: TRBV5-4
DNA: TGTGCCAGCAGCTTGTCCGGGGGGGGCTCTGGGGCCAACGTCCTGACTTTC
CDR3: CASSLSGGGSGANVLTF

J: TRBJ1-5
size: -
D: TRBD1
V: TRBV28
DNA: TGTGCCAGCAGTCTCGGCAGGGGGTATCAGCCCCAGCATTTT
CDR3: CASSLGRGYQPQHF

J: TRBJ1-2
size: -
D: -
V: TRBV11-2
DNA: TGTGCCAGCAGCTCTGAGGGCGATGGCTACACCTTC
CDR3: CASSSEGDGYTF

J: TRBJ2-7
size: -
D: TRBD2
V: TRBV7-2
DNA: TGTGCCAGCAGCTTGGGAACTAGCGGGAGGCCCGAGGCCGAGCAGTACTTC
CDR3: CASSLGTSGRPEAEQYF

J: TRBJ2-1
size: -
D: TRBD2
V: TRBV14
DNA: TGTGCCAGCAGCCGGGGACTAGCGGGAGGGCTGGGTGATGAGCAGTTCTTC
CDR3: CASSRGLAGGLGDEQFF

J: TRBJ1-3
size: -
D: TRBD1
V: TRBV4-1
DNA: TGCGCCAGCAAAAGGGTCCCGGGACAGGGGATCTCTGGAAACACCATATATTTT
CDR3: CASKRVPGQGISGNTIYF

J: TRBJ2-2
size: few
D: -
V: TRBV27
DNA: TGTGCCAGCAGGGACTCCCGGCTATTATACGGGGAGCTGTTTTTT
CDR3: CASRDSRLLYGELFF

J: TRBJ2-1
size: -
D: -
V: TRBV19
DNA: TGTGCCAGTACGGAGCGTGTGAACAATGAGCAGTTCTTC
CDR3: CASTERVNNEQFF